The 4 T cell receptor beta chains given below trace back to one sample, sequenced in a study of blood T cells in healthy people across ages. A second PCR, run for about 7 to 11 cycles, used a sample-barcoded 5' primer plus a J-beta primer mix. TCRdb independently ran MiXCR on the 5' RACE reads; one entry per CDR3 protein. Counted here are around 1,000,000 distinct CDR3 sequences, under 30% occurring once; the ten biggest clones make up around 0.75%. A further study also used this sample, focusing on T cells of mothers and their children.

The sample was blood. All receptors come from a girl aged 2 to 10 in good health.

The chain recombines TRBV5-6 with TRBJ2-5; D perhaps matches TRBD1 (5 bases). The J call may be incorrect, as the DNA end agrees better with TRBJ2-1. CDR3 length equals 10 residues. The germline gives CDR1 SGHDT, CDR2 YYEEEE. This CDR3 is CASSPGEQFF. The CDR3 DNA follows: TGTGCCAGCAGCCCAGGGGAGCAGTTCTTC.

The sample holds a few counts of this clonotype. The gene calls are TRBV11-2 and TRBJ2-5, with 13 nucleotides matching TRBD2. The tail of the sequence fits TRBJ2-1 better, so the J call may be wrong. The length of the CDR3 is 17 residues. CDR1 and CDR2 from the germline V gene are SGHAT and FQNNGV. CDR3 loop: CASSFLGLAGNQDEQFF. The CDR3 DNA reads as TGTGCCAGCAGCTTCTTGGGACTAGCGGGAAATCAGGATGAGCAGTTCTTC.

There are a few counts of this clonotype. The J gene is TRBJ2-1, the V gene TRBV5-1, with D perhaps TRBD1 (6 bases). The end of the DNA fits TRBJ2-7 better, so the J call may be wrong. The CDR3 is made up of 16 amino acids. Germline CDR1 SGHRS, CDR2 YFSETQ. CDR3 bases: TGCGCCAGCAGCTTGGCCGGTCCGGACAGTTCTACGGAGCAGTACTTC. The encoded protein is CASSLAGPDSSTEQYF.

This sequence joins TRBV28 and TRBJ2-1, with D possibly called TRBD1 or TRBD2 (6 bases each). V was shortened by 6 bases and J by 4 bases, with 10 bases between the two germline ends. The CDR3 contains 13 residues. In germline, CDR1 is MDHEN, CDR2 SYDVKM. The CDR3 region is CASRRDMYNEQFF. The CDR3 region has the DNA TGTGCCAGCAGGCGGGACATGTACAATGAGCAGTTCTTC.